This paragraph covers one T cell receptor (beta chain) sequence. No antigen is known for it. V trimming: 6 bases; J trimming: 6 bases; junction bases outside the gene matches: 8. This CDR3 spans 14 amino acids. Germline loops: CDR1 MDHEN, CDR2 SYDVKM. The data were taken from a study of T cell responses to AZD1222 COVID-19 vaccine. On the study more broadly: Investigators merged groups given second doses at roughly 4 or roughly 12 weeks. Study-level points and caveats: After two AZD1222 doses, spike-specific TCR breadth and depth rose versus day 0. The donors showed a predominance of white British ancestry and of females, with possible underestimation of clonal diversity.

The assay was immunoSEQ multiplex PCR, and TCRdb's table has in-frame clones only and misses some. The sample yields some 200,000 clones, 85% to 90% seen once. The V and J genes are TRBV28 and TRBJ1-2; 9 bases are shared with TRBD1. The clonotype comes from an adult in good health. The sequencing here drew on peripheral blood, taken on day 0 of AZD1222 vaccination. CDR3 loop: CASRPSTGGNGYTF. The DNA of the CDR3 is TGTGCCAGCAGGCCTAGTACAGGGGGCAATGGCTACACCTTC.